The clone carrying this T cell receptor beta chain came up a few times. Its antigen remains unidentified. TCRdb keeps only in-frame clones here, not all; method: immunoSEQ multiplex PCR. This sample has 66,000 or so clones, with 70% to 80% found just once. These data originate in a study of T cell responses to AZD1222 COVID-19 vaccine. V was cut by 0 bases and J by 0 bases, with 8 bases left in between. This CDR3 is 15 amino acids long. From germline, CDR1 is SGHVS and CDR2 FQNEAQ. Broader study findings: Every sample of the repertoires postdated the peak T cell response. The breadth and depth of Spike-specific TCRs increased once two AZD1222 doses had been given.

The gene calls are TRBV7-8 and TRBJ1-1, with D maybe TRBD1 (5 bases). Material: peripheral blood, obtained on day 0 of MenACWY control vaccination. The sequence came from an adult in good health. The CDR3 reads CASSLAGGVNTEAFF. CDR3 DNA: TGTGCCAGCAGCTTAGCGGGGGGGGTGAACACTGAAGCTTTCTTT.